The source of this T cell receptor beta chain is a study of spatial heterogeneity in lung cancer. As for the study in general: Every unique TCR and UMI combination, on average, appeared more than ten times in raw reads.

Time point in this sample: blood at routine non-recurrence follow-up after resection. Tumor, nontumor lung or frozen PBMC supplied whole RNA, sequenced without sorting. J gave up 1 base and V 2 bases, and 1 base lay outside the gene matches. From germline, CDR1 is LGHNA and CDR2 YSLEER. This CDR3 region has 14 residues. TCRdb used MiXCR to reprocess the 5' RACE reads, holding one entry per CDR3 protein. The repertoire consists of around 110,000 distinct CDR3 sequences, with 12% occurring once and the leading ten covering approximately 15%. This sequence was found in a male donor with early-stage non-small cell lung cancer. Source: PBMCs, taken at follow-up. J is TRBJ1-1 and V is TRBV4-3, with TRBD1 matching 7 bases. The CDR3 region is CASSQNRGNTEAFF. DNA of the CDR3: TGCGCCAGCAGCCAAAACAGGGGGAACACTGAAGCTTTCTTT.